These T cell receptor beta chains were read from a single sample in a study of OX40 agonist ivuxolimab in advanced cancers. Method: immunoSEQ multiplex PCR; TCRdb's copy keeps in-frame clones and lacks some. This table has around 95,000 clones, around 93% appearing once. The sequencing used CD4+ or CD8+ T cells sorted from blood, collected in a trial of the OX40 agonist ivuxolimab. The receptors derive from an adult with an advanced solid tumor such as melanoma, head and neck, liver or kidney cancer. The CDR3 runs from the conserved cysteine through the conserved F or W. The D gene is left open where the match is weak. Size is stated for part of the rows, as once, few or many counts, or as a class when the clone is expanded.

>-|TRBV11-3|TRBJ2-3|-
TGTGCCAGCAGCTTAGATCTGGGGGGCGTTCGCACAGATACGCAGTATTTT
CASSLDLGGVRTDTQYF
>-|TRBV28|TRBJ2-7|TRBD2
TGTGCCAGCAGTTTACTGGCCGGGGGGGCTGGCGAGCAGTACTTC
CASSLLAGGAGEQYF
>-|TRBV7-6|TRBJ2-1|TRBD2
TGTGCCAGCAGCTTAAGTTTAGCGGGGGAGCAGTTCTTC
CASSLSLAGEQFF
>-|TRBV28|TRBJ2-1|-
TGTGCCAGCAGCCTGGACAGATACAATGAGCAGTTCTTC
CASSLDRYNEQFF
>-|TRBV5-8|TRBJ2-7|-
TGTGCCAGCAGCTTGAGCACCGCGACCTACGAGCAGTACTTC
CASSLSTATYEQYF
>few|TRBV5-1|TRBJ2-5|-
TGCGCCAGCAGCTTGACGGACGGCCGACAAGAGACCCAGTACTTC
CASSLTDGRQETQYF
>once|TRBV4-3|TRBJ2-7|-
TGCGCCAGCAGCCCCCGGGACGGCTACGAGCAGTACTTC
CASSPRDGYEQYF
>-|TRBV2|TRBJ1-2|TRBD1
TGTGCCAGCAGCCCTTCAGGGGGCGTCCCGCATGGCTACACCTTC
CASSPSGGVPHGYTF
>few|TRBV27|TRBJ1-2|TRBD1
TGTGCCAGCAGTTCCCAGGGGGGCTATGGCTACACCTTC
CASSSQGGYGYTF
>-|TRBV2|TRBJ2-3|-
TGTGCCAGCACTGAGGAGCGTAGCACAGATACGCAGTATTTT
CASTEERSTDTQYF
>-|TRBV9|TRBJ2-2|TRBD2
TGTGCCAGCAGCGTTTGGCGGGAGTTCACCGGGGAGCTGTTTTTT
CASSVWREFTGELFF
>-|TRBV6-5|TRBJ1-1|-
TGTGCCAGCAGTTACTCGAAAGGGTTGGGCACTGAAGCTTTCTTT
CASSYSKGLGTEAFF
>-|TRBV5-4|TRBJ2-7|TRBD1
TGTGCCAGCAGCTTGGGGGGACAGGGCTCCTACGAGCAGTACTTC
CASSLGGQGSYEQYF
>-|TRBV7-9|TRBJ1-2|TRBD1
TGTGCCAGCAGCCCGGACAGGTCTAACTATGGCTACACCTTC
CASSPDRSNYGYTF
>-|TRBV5-4|TRBJ2-6|-
TGTGCCAGCAGCCCGTCTGGGGCCAACGTCCTGACTTTC
CASSPSGANVLTF
>-|TRBV7-9|TRBJ2-4|-
TGTGCCAGCAGCTTCTCGGAGGGGAAAAACATTCAGTACTTC
CASSFSEGKNIQYF
>-|TRBV28|TRBJ1-2|-
TGTGCCACCTTCCACAGGGTGGGTAACTATGGCTACACCTTC
CATFHRVGNYGYTF
>-|TRBV6-5|TRBJ1-1|-
TGTGCCAGCAGTTACGGCCGCAACACTGAAGCTTTCTTT
CASSYGRNTEAFF
>-|TRBV11-2|TRBJ2-2|TRBD2
TGTGCCAGCAGCTTGGCTAGCGGCACCGGGGAGCTGTTTTTT
CASSLASGTGELFF
>-|TRBV6-6|TRBJ1-1|-
TGTGCCAGCAGTGCCGGGACGCGTACTGAAGCTTTCTTT
CASSAGTRTEAFF
>-|TRBV18|TRBJ1-1|-
TGTGCCAGCTCAGGGACGGCGAACACTGAAGCTTTCTTT
CASSGTANTEAFF
>-|TRBV6-5|TRBJ2-7|TRBD2
TGTGCCAGCAGTCCAGCGGGAGGGCCGTACGAGCAGTACTTC
CASSPAGGPYEQYF
>-|TRBV2|TRBJ1-1|TRBD1
TGTGCCAGCAGTGTCCGACAGGGGGGGGCTGACACTGAAGCTTTCTTT
CASSVRQGGADTEAFF
>-|TRBV30|TRBJ2-7|-
TGTGCCTGGAGTGTACCCCCCGATACAACTGAGCAGTACTTC
CAWSVPPDTTEQYF
>-|TRBV6-1|TRBJ1-2|TRBD1
TGTGCCAGCAGCCTACAGGGGGTGGGGGACTATGGCTACACCTTC
CASSLQGVGDYGYTF
>-|TRBV5-5|TRBJ2-1|TRBD1
TGTGCCAGCAGTAAAGACAGGGGGAGGAATGAGCAGTTCTTC
CASSKDRGRNEQFF
>-|TRBV6-5|TRBJ1-2|-
TGTGCCAGCACCTCAAACCAGGGAACCTATGGCTACACCTTC
CASTSNQGTYGYTF
>-|TRBV5-1|TRBJ2-7|TRBD2
TGCGCCAGCAGCCGGGGGGTGGGACTTTCCTACGAGCAGTACTTC
CASSRGVGLSYEQYF
>-|TRBV5-8|TRBJ2-1|TRBD2
TGTGCCAGCAGCTTTGAGAGTACTAGCGGGGTATCCTACAATGAGCAGTTCTTC
CASSFESTSGVSYNEQFF
>once|TRBV11-3|TRBJ2-3|-
TGTGCCAGCAGCCCCGGGGCGGGACAGAGATCAGATACGCAGTATTTT
CASSPGAGQRSDTQYF
>-|TRBV7-8|TRBJ2-3|TRBD2
TGTGCCAGCAGCTTATCTGCGGGAGTAGTAGCAGATACGCAGTATTTT
CASSLSAGVVADTQYF
>-|TRBV7-9|TRBJ1-1|-
TGTGCCAGCAGCTTAGGGGGTTTAAGGCTAACGGGCACTGAAGCTTTCTTT
CASSLGGLRLTGTEAFF
>-|TRBV10-3|TRBJ2-2|-
TGTGCCATCAGTCTCCGGAGCGACACCGGGGAGCTGTTTTTT
CAISLRSDTGELFF
>-|TRBV28|TRBJ1-5|-
TGTGCCAGCAGTTCCTCGAGTAGGCAGCCCCAGCATTTT
CASSSSSRQPQHF
>-|TRBV28|TRBJ1-5|-
TGTGCCAGCACCTCACCGAGAGGACTTAGCAATCAGCCCCAGCATTTT
CASTSPRGLSNQPQHF
>once|TRBV30|TRBJ1-5|TRBD1
TGTGCCTGTGGACTGGGACAGCACAATCAGCCCCAGCATTTT
CACGLGQHNQPQHF
>-|TRBV2|TRBJ2-1|TRBD2
TGTGCCAGCAGCTGGCTAGCGGGGATCAACAATGAGCAGTTCTTC
CASSWLAGINNEQFF
>-|TRBV11-2|TRBJ2-1|-
TGTGCCAGCAGCCCCTCTCTACAATACGAGCAGTTCTTC
CASSPSLQYEQFF
>few|TRBV28|TRBJ2-5|TRBD2
TGTGCCAGCAGTTCCTCCGGGACTAGCGGGAGGATACAAGAGACCCAGTACTTC
CASSSSGTSGRIQETQYF
>-|TRBV7-2|TRBJ2-7|-
TGTGCCAGCAGCTTAGGACTAGGGGCCTACGAGCAGTACTTC
CASSLGLGAYEQYF
>-|TRBV5-6|TRBJ1-2|-
TGTGCCAGCAGCGGACCACAGGCCTTCGGTGGCTACACCTTC
CASSGPQAFGGYTF